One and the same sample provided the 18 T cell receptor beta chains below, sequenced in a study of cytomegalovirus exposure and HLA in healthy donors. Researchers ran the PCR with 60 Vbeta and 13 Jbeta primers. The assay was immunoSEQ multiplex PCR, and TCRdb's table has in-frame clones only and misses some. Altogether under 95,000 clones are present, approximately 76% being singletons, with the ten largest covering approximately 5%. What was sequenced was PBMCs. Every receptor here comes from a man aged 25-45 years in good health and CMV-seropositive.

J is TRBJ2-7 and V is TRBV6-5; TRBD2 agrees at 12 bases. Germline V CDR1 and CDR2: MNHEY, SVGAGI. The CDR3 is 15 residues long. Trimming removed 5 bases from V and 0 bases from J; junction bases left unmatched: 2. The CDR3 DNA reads TGTGCCAGCAGTGGGGGACTAGCGGGCTCCTACGAGCAGTACTTC. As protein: CASSGGLAGSYEQYF.

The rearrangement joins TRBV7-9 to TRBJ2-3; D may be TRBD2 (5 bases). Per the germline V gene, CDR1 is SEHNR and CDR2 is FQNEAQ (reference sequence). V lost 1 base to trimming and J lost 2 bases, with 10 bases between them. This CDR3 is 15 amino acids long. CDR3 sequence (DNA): TGTGCCAGCAGCTTAGTCGGGGTCTCCACAGATACGCAGTATTTT. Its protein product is CASSLVGVSTDTQYF.

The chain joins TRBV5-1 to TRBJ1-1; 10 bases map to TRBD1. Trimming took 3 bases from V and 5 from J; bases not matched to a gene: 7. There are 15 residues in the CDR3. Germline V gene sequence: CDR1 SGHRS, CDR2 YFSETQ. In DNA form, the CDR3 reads TGCGCCAGCAGCTATAGACAGGGGGCGCGTACTGAAGCTTTCTTT. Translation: CASSYRQGARTEAFF.

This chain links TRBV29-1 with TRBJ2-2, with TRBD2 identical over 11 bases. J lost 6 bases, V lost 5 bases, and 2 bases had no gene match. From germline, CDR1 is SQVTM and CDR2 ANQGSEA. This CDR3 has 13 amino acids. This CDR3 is CSVHSGRAGELFF. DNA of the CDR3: TGCAGCGTTCATAGCGGGAGGGCCGGGGAGCTGTTTTTT.

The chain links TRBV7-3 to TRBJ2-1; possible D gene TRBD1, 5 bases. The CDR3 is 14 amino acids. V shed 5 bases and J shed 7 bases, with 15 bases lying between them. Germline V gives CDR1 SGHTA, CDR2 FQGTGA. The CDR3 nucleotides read TGTGCCAGCAGCATAGGGGTTACGCCAAATGAGCAGTTCTTC. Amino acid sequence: CASSIGVTPNEQFF. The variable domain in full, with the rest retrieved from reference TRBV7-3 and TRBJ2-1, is GAGVSQTPSNKVTEKGKYVELRCDPISGHTALYWYRQSLGQGPEFLIYFQGTGAADDSGLPNDRFFAVRPEGSVSTLKIQRTERGDSAVYLCASSIGVTPNEQFFGPGTRLTVL.

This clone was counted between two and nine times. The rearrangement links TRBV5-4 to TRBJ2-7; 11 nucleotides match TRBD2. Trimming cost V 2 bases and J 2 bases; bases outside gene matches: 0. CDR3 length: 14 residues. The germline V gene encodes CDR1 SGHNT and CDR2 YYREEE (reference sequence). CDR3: CASSFSGGAYEQYV. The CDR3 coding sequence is TGTGCCAGCAGCTTTAGCGGGGGGGCCTACGAGCAGTACGTC.

The DNA for the CDR3 is TGTGCCAGCAGCCCCGAGGGAGGGGAGAGGGTTTTCTTT. This codes for CASSPEGGERVFF. This rearrangement joins TRBV6-5 to TRBJ1-1, with a possible D match to TRBD1 (5 bases). V shed 6 bases and J shed 13 bases, with 21 bases lying between them. Germline V gene sequence: CDR1 MNHEY, CDR2 SVGAGI. The CDR3 consists of 13 residues.

This chain's CDR3 is CASVKSSGANVLTF. Here the CDR3 DNA reads TGTGCCAGCGTGAAGAGCTCTGGGGCCAACGTCCTGACTTTC. The V call is TRBV6-1, the J call TRBJ2-6, with D uncertain. V gave up 8 bases and J gave up 0 bases, with 8 bases separating them. The CDR3 runs 14 residues. CDR1 is MNHNS and CDR2 is SASEGT in the germline V gene.

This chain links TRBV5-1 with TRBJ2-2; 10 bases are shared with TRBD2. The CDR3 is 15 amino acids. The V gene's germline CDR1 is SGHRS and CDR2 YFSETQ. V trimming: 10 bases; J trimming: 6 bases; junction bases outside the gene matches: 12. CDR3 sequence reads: CASRPLAGEAGELFF. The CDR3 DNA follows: TGCGCCTCAAGGCCCCTAGCGGGGGAGGCCGGGGAGCTGTTTTTT. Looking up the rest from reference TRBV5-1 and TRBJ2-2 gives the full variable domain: KAGVTQTPRYLIKTRGQQVTLSCSPISGHRSVSWYQQTPGQGLQFLFEYFSETQRNKGNFPGRFSGRQFSNSRSEMNVSTLELGDSALYLCASRPLAGEAGELFFGEGSRLTVL.

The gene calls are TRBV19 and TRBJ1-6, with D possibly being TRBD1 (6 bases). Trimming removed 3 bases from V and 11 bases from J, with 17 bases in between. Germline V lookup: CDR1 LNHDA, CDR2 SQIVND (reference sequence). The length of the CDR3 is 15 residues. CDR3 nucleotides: TGTGCCAGTAGTATGGGGGGGCTTGGGCCGACACCCCTCCACTTT. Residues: CASSMGGLGPTPLHF.

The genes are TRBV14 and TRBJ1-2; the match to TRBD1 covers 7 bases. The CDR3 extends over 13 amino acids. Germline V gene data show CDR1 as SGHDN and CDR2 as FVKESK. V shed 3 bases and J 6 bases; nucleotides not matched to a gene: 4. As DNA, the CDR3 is TGTGCCAGCAGCCAGCTAGGGGGCGATGGCTACACCTTC. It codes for CASSQLGGDGYTF.

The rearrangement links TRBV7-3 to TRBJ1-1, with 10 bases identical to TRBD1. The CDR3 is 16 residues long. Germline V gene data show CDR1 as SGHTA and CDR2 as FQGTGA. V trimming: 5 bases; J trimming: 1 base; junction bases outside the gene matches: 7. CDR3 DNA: TGTGCCAGCAGCAACCGGGACAGGGGATCGAACACTGAAGCTTTCTTT. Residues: CASSNRDRGSNTEAFF.

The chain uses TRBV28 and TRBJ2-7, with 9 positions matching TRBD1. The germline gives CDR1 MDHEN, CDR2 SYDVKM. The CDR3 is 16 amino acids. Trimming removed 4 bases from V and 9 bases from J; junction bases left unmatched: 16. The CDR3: CASSSVTGTGNVVQYF. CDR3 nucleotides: TGTGCCAGCAGTTCGGTCACCGGGACAGGGAACGTGGTGCAGTACTTC.

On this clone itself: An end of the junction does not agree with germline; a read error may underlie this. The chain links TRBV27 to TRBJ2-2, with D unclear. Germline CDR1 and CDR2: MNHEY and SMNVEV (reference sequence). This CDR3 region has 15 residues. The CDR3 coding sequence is TGTGCCAGTAGTTTCAGCGCAGTATTCACCGGGGAGCTGTTTTTT. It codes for CASSFSAVFTGELFF.

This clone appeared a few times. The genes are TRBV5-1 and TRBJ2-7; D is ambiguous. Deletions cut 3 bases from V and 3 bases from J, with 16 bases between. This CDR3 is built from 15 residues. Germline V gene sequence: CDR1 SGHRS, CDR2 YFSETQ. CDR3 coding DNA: TGCGCCAGCAGCTCCACCTACGGAGACGGCTACGAGCAGTACTTC. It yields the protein CASSSTYGDGYEQYF.

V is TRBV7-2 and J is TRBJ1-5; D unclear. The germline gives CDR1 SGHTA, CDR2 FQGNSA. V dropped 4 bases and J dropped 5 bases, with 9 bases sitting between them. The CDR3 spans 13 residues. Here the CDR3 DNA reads TGTGCCAGCAGCTCGAAGAGGGATCAGCCCCAGCATTTT. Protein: CASSSKRDQPQHF.

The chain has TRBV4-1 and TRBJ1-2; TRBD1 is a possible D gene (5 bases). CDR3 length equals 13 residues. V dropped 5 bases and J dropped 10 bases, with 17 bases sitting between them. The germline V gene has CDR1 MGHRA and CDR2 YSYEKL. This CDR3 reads CASSVAGWGVYTF. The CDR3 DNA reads TGCGCCAGCAGCGTAGCCGGATGGGGGGTCTACACCTTC.

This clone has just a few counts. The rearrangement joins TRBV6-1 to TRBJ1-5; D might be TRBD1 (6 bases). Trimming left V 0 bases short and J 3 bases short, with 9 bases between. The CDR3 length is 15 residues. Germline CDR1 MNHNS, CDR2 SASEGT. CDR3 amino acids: CASSEAGGDNQPQHF. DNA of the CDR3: TGTGCCAGCAGTGAAGCAGGGGGAGACAATCAGCCCCAGCATTTT.